The rows below give T cell receptor beta chains drawn from one sample of a study of CD8 T cells in Susac syndrome. TCRdb re-called the immunoSEQ multiplex PCR reads with MiXCR, one entry per CDR3 protein. Among roughly 150,000 distinct CDR3 sequences listed, approximately 96% were seen once. The sequenced material came from CD8+ T cells from PBMCs. These receptor sequences come from a human donor with multiple sclerosis. Both conserved end residues are part of each CDR3. The D gene is left open where the match is weak. Where a row states a size, it is once, few, many or the class of an expanded clone; other rows omit it.

j_gene,d_gene,len,v_gene,abundance,CDR3aa,CDR3nt
TRBJ2-7,.,18,TRBV5-1,.,CASSFSTGLGGSSYEQYF,TGCGCCAGCAGCTTTTCTACGGGCCTTGGGGGTAGCTCCTACGAGCAGTACTTC
TRBJ2-1,TRBD1,15,TRBV20-1,.,CSAIRDREIHNEQFF,TGCAGTGCTATACGTGACAGGGAAATTCACAATGAGCAGTTCTTC
TRBJ2-7,.,14,TRBV29-1,.,CSARDTISSYEQYF,TGCAGCGCCCGGGACACAATAAGCTCCTACGAGCAGTACTTC
TRBJ2-7,.,13,TRBV19,once,CASSKEKVREQYF,TGTGCCAGTAGTAAGGAGAAAGTCAGAGAGCAGTACTTC
TRBJ2-3,.,16,TRBV20-1,.,CSARRPLATSTDTQYF,TGCAGTGCTAGAAGGCCACTGGCTACTAGCACAGATACGCAGTATTTT
TRBJ1-4,.,21,TRBV4-1,.,CASSQDSAVGRWGATNEKLFF,TGCGCCAGCAGCCAAGACAGTGCAGTGGGAAGATGGGGCGCAACTAATGAAAAACTGTTTTTT
TRBJ1-6,TRBD1,16,TRBV7-6,.,CASSLASGGSGSPLHF,TGTGCCAGCAGCTTAGCCTCAGGGGGATCGGGATCACCCCTCCACTTT
TRBJ1-2,TRBD1,17,TRBV5-4,.,CASSPTPGQGEFYGYTF,TGTGCCAGCAGCCCTACTCCTGGACAGGGGGAGTTCTATGGCTACACCTTC
TRBJ2-1,.,15,TRBV29-1,.,CSVGSAGRSYNEQFF,TGCAGCGTTGGATCAGCGGGTCGCTCCTACAATGAGCAGTTCTTC
TRBJ2-3,.,12,TRBV6-2/TRBV6-3,.,CASSPGPEQEYF,TGTGCCAGCAGCCCCGGACCAGAACAGGAGTATTTT
TRBJ2-7,TRBD1,13,TRBV29-1,.,CSVLTGTGHEQYF,TGCAGCGTCCTCACCGGGACAGGTCACGAGCAGTACTTC